This T cell receptor beta chain was documented in a study of T cell repertoires in cytomegalovirus infection (dated by TCRdb to about 2019). With regard to the full study: Donor HLA type was relevant to the analysis, as public TCR beta signatures indicated carriage of CMV infection together with the matching HLA type. The paper as a whole reports these results and caveats: The ex vivo response was dominated by HLA-C-restricted CMV-specific TCR beta clonotypes, which also provided the single most frequent clonotype in two of eight donors. In both this cohort and an independent cohort of some 370 donors, the cumulative frequency of public TCR beta family members distinguished carriers of CMV infection plus the relevant HLA type.

The CDR3, cysteine through phenylalanine, is 17 amino acids long. The kept DNA is CDR3 alone, 51 bases in frame from the first base. Trimming at the junction amounts to 3 bases on V and 0 bases on J, and the germline ends lie 15 bases apart. For CDR1 and CDR2, the germline V gene lists MNHNS and SASEGT. This clonotype was seen ten or more times. The specificity of this receptor is unknown. Base-call qualities are not available, and no considerably larger clone is one nucleotide away. The reads were generated on an Illumina HiSeq 1500. In TCRdb, the public reads were trimmed at Q25 with fastp and aligned with MiXCR, with productive beta chains retained. Under each unique CDR3 protein, matching rows form one entry showing the most common genes and DNA. The sample records some 320,000 distinct CDR3 sequences, 9.5% of which are singletons. The ten top clones hold around 4.1% of the sample.

Sequenced input: PBMCs. The TCR was taken from a human donor in good health (CMV status not recorded). Some clones in this sample may be carry-over from other donors' samples. The sequence is built from TRBV6-1 and TRBJ1-5, with no confident D gene call. The sequenced DNA is TGTGCCAGCAGTGAGTGGTTTCAGTTGACTAGCAATCAGCCCCAGCATTTT. It encodes CASSEWFQLTSNQPQHF.